The clone carrying this TCR beta chain has only a few counts. These data originate in a study of cytomegalovirus exposure and HLA in healthy donors. This PCR relied on a set of 60 Vbeta primers and 13 Jbeta primers. Method: immunoSEQ multiplex PCR; TCRdb's copy keeps in-frame clones and lacks some. Of roughly 240,000 clones listed, around 80% are singletons. V dropped 3 bases and J dropped 0; count of bases not matched to a gene: 2. CDR3 size: 15 residues. Per germline, CDR1 GTSNPN and CDR2 SVGIG (reference sequence). The source of this sequence is a boy between 10 and 17 years old in good health and CMV-seronegative. The chain combines TRBV30 with TRBJ1-6; 7 bases fit TRBD1. The source material was PBMCs. CDR3 residues: CAWRRDSSYNSPLHF. The DNA of the CDR3 is TGTGCCTGGAGAAGGGACAGCTCCTATAATTCACCCCTCCACTTT.